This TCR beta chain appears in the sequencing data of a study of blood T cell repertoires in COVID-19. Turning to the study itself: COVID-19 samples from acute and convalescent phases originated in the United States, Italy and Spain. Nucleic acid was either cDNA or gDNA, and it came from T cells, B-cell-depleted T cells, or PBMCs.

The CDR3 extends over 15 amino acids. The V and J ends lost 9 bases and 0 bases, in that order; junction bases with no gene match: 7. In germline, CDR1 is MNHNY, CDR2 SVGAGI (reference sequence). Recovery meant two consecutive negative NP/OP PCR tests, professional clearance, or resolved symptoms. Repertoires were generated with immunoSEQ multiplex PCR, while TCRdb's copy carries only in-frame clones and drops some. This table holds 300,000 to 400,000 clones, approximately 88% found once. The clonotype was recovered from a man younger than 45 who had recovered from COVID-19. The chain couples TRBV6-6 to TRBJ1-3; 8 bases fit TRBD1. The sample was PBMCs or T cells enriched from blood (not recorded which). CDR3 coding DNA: TGTGCCAGTTATGACAGGGGCTACTCTGGAAACACCATATATTTT. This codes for CASYDRGYSGNTIYF.